This T cell receptor beta chain comes out of a study of cytomegalovirus exposure and HLA in healthy donors. Germline CDR1 and CDR2: PRHDT and FYEKMQ (reference sequence). V dropped 1 base and J dropped 5 bases, with 6 bases sitting between them. The CDR3 consists of 13 residues. PCR employed 60 Vbeta and 13 Jbeta primers. Method: immunoSEQ multiplex PCR; TCRdb's copy keeps in-frame clones and lacks some. Altogether over 150,000 clones are present, around four fifths being singletons, with the ten largest covering 1%. The receptor comes from a woman aged 50 to 65 in good health and CMV-seropositive. This sequence joins TRBV13 and TRBJ2-1; the D is unclear. The sample consisted of PBMCs. The CDR3 sequence: CASSLEENNEQFF. CDR3 bases: TGTGCCAGCAGCTTAGAAGAGAACAATGAGCAGTTCTTC.